This T cell receptor beta chain was captured in a study of identifying expanded T cells in peripheral blood. Whole-study findings and limits: Variance in clone template counts between roughly 2-week samples significantly increased with total template count across all healthy donors. Over two and four weeks, about 15 and 18 clones changed, versus approximately 1.2 between replicates.

Points on this clone: The target antigen is unknown.

Clones were sequenced by immunoSEQ multiplex PCR, and TCRdb holds only the in-frame ones, with some missing. The sample has approximately 120,000 clones; roughly 82% are singletons. The CDR3 has 16 amino acids. From germline, CDR1 is SNHLY and CDR2 FYNNEI. V trimming: 10 bases; J trimming: 5 bases; junction bases outside the gene matches: 13. Healthy donors had no documented immune events, such as infections, while sampled. The chain couples TRBV2 to TRBJ2-2; TRBD1 matches 10 bases. The sequenced sample was blood. The clonotype originates from a person aged 18-69 years in good health. The CDR3 region is CATQRWTGGGTGELFF. CDR3 bases: TGTGCCACACAAAGGTGGACAGGGGGAGGAACCGGGGAGCTGTTTTTT.